The 5 T cell receptor beta chains below all came from one sample that was sequenced in a study of the immune and genomic landscape of osteosarcoma. The method was immunoSEQ multiplex PCR; TCRdb's version includes in-frame clones alone and lacks a portion of them. The top ten hold around 19% of the sample, which has over 1,500 clones, roughly three fifths seen once. The sequenced sample consisted of primary tumor tissue from the T10 vertebra. The receptors shown here come from a man aged 18 to 30 with osteosarcoma.

In nucleotides, the CDR3 is TGTGCCAGCAGCTCGCGGGGGCGGGCAGATACGCAGTATTTT. It codes for CASSSRGRADTQYF. This chain connects TRBV7-9 to TRBJ2-3; D is possibly TRBD2 (7 bases). Trimming removed 4 bases from V and 4 bases from J, with 12 bases in between. The CDR3 totals 14 residues. Germline V gene sequence: CDR1 SEHNR, CDR2 FQNEAQ (reference sequence). The entire variable domain, with the rest obtained from reference TRBV7-9 and TRBJ2-3, is as follows: DTGVSQNPRHKITKRGQNVTFRCDPISEHNRLYWYRQTLGQGPEFLTYFQNEAQLEKSRLLSDRFSAERPKGSFSTLEIQRTEQGDSAMYLCASSSRGRADTQYFGPGTRLTVL.

The V and J genes are TRBV7-9 and TRBJ1-2, with unresolved D. Germline V gene data show CDR1 as SEHNR and CDR2 as FQNEAQ (reference sequence). There are 10 residues in the CDR3. V was trimmed by 6 bases and J by 6 bases, leaving 5 bases between them. CDR3 in amino acids: CASSGNGYTF. The CDR3 DNA reads TGTGCCAGCAGTGGGAATGGCTACACCTTC.

The V gene is TRBV4-2, the J gene TRBJ1-1; TRBD1 aligns across 10 bases. The CDR3 loop spans 15 amino acids. Germline-derived CDR1 and CDR2 are LGHNA and YNFKEQ. The junction had 3 bases not matched to a gene; V was cut back by 1 base and J by 4 bases. The CDR3 loop reads CASSQARTGGTEAFF. DNA for the CDR3: TGTGCCAGCAGCCAAGCCCGGACAGGGGGCACTGAAGCTTTCTTT.

This clone was observed a few times. The chain combines TRBV19 with TRBJ1-1, with TRBD1 as a possible D gene (6 bases). In germline, CDR1 is LNHDA, CDR2 SQIVND (reference sequence). V shed 7 bases and J shed 4 bases, with 16 bases lying between them. This CDR3 is 14 amino acids long. The CDR3 reads CASTSQGTSTEAFF. CDR3 sequence (DNA): TGTGCCAGTACATCCCAGGGGACAAGCACTGAAGCTTTCTTT.

The chain uses TRBV2 and TRBJ1-2, with D unresolved. V was pared by 8 bases and J by 8 bases, with 15 bases between. Germline V gives CDR1 SNHLY, CDR2 FYNNEI. This CDR3 is 12 amino acids long. The CDR3 sequence: CASSGRIEGYTF. Written as DNA, the CDR3 is TGTGCCAGCTCGGGGAGAATCGAGGGCTACACCTTC.